The sample holds one count of the clone carrying this T cell receptor (beta chain). One end of the junction fails to match germline, which may point to a read error. Researchers took RNA transcripts and amplified the TCR beta CDR3 regions from them. A set of HTBI primers served as the primers for a first-round RT-PCR of the TCR CDR3. TCRdb reprocessed the multiplex PCR reads with MiXCR, giving one entry per CDR3 protein. There are 500,000 to 600,000 distinct CDR3 sequences in the sample; about 43% occur only once, and more than 7.5% lies in the top ten. The source of the sample is a study of T cells in Graves' hyperthyroidism and ophthalmopathy. The CDR3 totals 16 residues. Germline V lookup: CDR1 SNHLY, CDR2 FYNNEI.

The chain combines TRBV2 with TRBJ1-3; TRBD1 matches at 7 bases. Sequencing was done on a sample of peripheral blood or thyroid tissue (not recorded which). The origin of this receptor is a woman aged 18-30 years with Graves' hyperthyroidism. The CDR3 protein is CASSQADRISGNTIYF. CDR3 sequence (DNA): TGTGCCAGCAGTCAAGCGGACAGGATCTCTGGAAACACCATATATTTT.